This passage covers 21 T cell receptor beta chains from one sample sequenced in a study of CD8 T cells in Susac syndrome (dated by TCRdb to about 2019). Library preparation used the immunoSEQ multiplex PCR assay. RNA was extracted using the RNeasy kit, and roughly 0.45 to 1 ug of the RNA was reverse transcribed with random hexamers. TCRdb ran its own pipeline on the public reads, namely fastp trimming at Q25 and MiXCR clone calling, and kept in-frame beta chains. A single entry per CDR3 protein holds the most common genes and DNA from its merged rows. Present in this sample are about 100,000 distinct CDR3 sequences, approximately 92% of which were seen just once. The ten largest account for around 0.31% of the sample. The material sequenced was CD8+ T cells from PBMCs. All receptors derive from a human donor in good health.

The V gene is TRBV20-1, the J gene TRBJ2-7; 9 nucleotides align to TRBD2. The CDR3 has 15 amino acids. Losses at the gene ends were 0 bases for V and 4 bases for J; bases not matched to a gene: 7. Germline CDR1 is DFQATT and CDR2 is SNEGSKA (reference sequence). CDR3 nucleotide sequence: TGCAGTGCTAGAGATTTAGCGGGGGCATTGTACGAGCAGTACTTC. Its protein is CSARDLAGALYEQYF.

The genes are TRBV6-6 and TRBJ2-2, with 10 bases lining up with TRBD2. With V trimmed by 4 bases and J by 6 bases, 8 bases remained unmatched. Germline V gene lookup returns CDR1 MNHNY and CDR2 SVGAGI (reference sequence). This CDR3 region has 16 residues. The chain's CDR3 is CASSFQRGGLSGELFF. The CDR3 nucleotides are TGTGCCAGCAGTTTCCAGCGGGGGGGCCTATCCGGGGAGCTGTTTTTT.

The chain combines TRBV6-1 with TRBJ2-7; TRBD1 matches 10 bases. Looked up from germline, CDR1 is MNHNS and CDR2 is SASEGT. The junction had 5 bases not matched to a gene; V was cut back by 4 bases and J by 2 bases. This CDR3 is built from 15 residues. In DNA, the CDR3 is TGTGCCAGCAGTGCCCTTGACAGGGGGCCCTACGAGCAGTACTTC. It codes for CASSALDRGPYEQYF.

The V gene is TRBV27, the J gene TRBJ2-3; 9 bases agree with TRBD2. The CDR3 is 15 amino acids. With 2 bases clipped from V and 4 bases from J, the junction kept 4 bases outside the gene matches. From germline, CDR1 is MNHEY and CDR2 SMNVEV (reference sequence). CDR3 bases: TGTGCCAGCAGTTTAGGCGGGGGGGCCTCAGATACGCAGTATTTT. Translation gives CASSLGGGASDTQYF.

This chain connects TRBV27 to TRBJ2-5; D gene uncertain. The V gene lost 5 bases and the J gene lost 1 base, with 11 bases spanning the gap. The CDR3 runs 14 residues. Germline CDR1 reads MNHEY; CDR2 reads SMNVEV (reference sequence). The CDR3 here is CASSLSHPQETQYF. For the CDR3, the DNA is TGTGCCAGCAGTCTTTCGCACCCCCAAGAGACCCAGTACTTC.

V and J are TRBV6-1 and TRBJ1-1; D unclear. V gave up 2 bases and J gave up 5 bases, with 12 bases separating them. In germline, CDR1 is MNHNS, CDR2 SASEGT. This CDR3 spans 14 amino acids. CDR3 sequence: CASSEIGEGTEAFF. DNA for the CDR3: TGTGCCAGCAGTGAAATTGGGGAGGGAACTGAAGCTTTCTTT.

This clonotype was observed once. The genes are TRBV15 and TRBJ1-2, with 10 bases matching TRBD1. Germline V lookup: CDR1 LNHNV, CDR2 YYDKDF (reference sequence). This CDR3 has 16 amino acids. Germline trimming cut 7 bases from V and 5 bases from J; bases unmatched to any gene: 13. Here the CDR3 DNA reads TGTGCCACCACCCGGACAGGGGGGACGGGTGGTTATGGCTACACCTTC. Translated, it gives CATTRTGGTGGYGYTF.

V and J are TRBV9 and TRBJ1-4; 11 bases fit TRBD1. This CDR3 has 15 amino acids. The V segment lost 3 bases and the J segment 8 bases; nucleotides outside the gene matches: 6. Germline V lookup: CDR1 SGDLS, CDR2 YYNGEE. CDR3 coding DNA: TGTGCCAGCAGCGCAGGACAGGGGGCAGTCGAAAAACTGTTTTTT. Translating it yields CASSAGQGAVEKLFF.

This clonotype was detected only a few times. The chain is built from TRBV13 and TRBJ2-7, with 9 bases matching TRBD1. CDR1 is PRHDT and CDR2 is FYEKMQ in the germline V gene (reference sequence). Germline trimming cut 4 bases from V and 4 bases from J; bases unmatched to any gene: 2. The CDR3 is made up of 13 amino acids. The CDR3 nucleotides are TGTGCCAGCAGCTGGGGACAGGGTTACGAGCAGTACTTC. Its translation is CASSWGQGYEQYF. Drawing the rest from reference TRBV13 and TRBJ2-7, the complete variable domain is AAGVIQSPRHLIKEKRETATLKCYPIPRHDTVYWYQQGPGQDPQFLISFYEKMQSDKGSIPDRFSAQQFSDYHSELNMSSLELGDSALYFCASSWGQGYEQYFGPGTRLTVT.

The genes are TRBV29-1 and TRBJ1-2, with no clear D. CDR1 and CDR2 (germline): SQVTM, ANQGSEA. The V gene lost 6 bases and the J gene lost 8 bases, with 16 bases spanning the gap. The CDR3 is 12 residues long. The CDR3 loop is CSVKREWWGYTF. DNA for the CDR3: TGCAGCGTGAAGAGGGAATGGTGGGGCTACACCTTC. Based on the CDR3 plus reference TRBV29-1 and TRBJ1-2, the full variable domain is SAVISQKPSRDICQRGTSLTIQCQVDSQVTMMFWYRQQPGQSLTLIATANQGSEATYESGFVIDKFPISRPNLTFSTLTVSNMSPEDSSIYLCSVKREWWGYTFGSGTRLTVV.

The chain is built from TRBV9 and TRBJ2-2, with D possibly TRBD2 on 5 matching bases. The germline V gene encodes CDR1 SGDLS and CDR2 YYNGEE. This CDR3 is 16 amino acids long. V was trimmed by 0 bases and J by 1 base, leaving 10 bases between them. For the CDR3, the DNA is TGTGCCAGCAGCGTAGGGACTGACGAGAACACCGGGGAGCTGTTTTTT. It codes for CASSVGTDENTGELFF.

The V call is TRBV19, the J call TRBJ1-1, with TRBD1 as a possible D gene (6 bases). Germline CDR1 LNHDA, CDR2 SQIVND (reference sequence). This CDR3 region has 14 residues. Trimming removed 7 bases from V and 8 bases from J, with 20 bases in between. CDR3 sequence reads: CASTLDLETGEAFF. CDR3 in DNA: TGTGCCAGTACCCTAGATCTAGAGACAGGAGAAGCTTTCTTT.

The CDR3 sequence: CASSFRGTYYEQYF. CDR3 coding DNA: TGTGCCAGCAGTTTTAGAGGGACCTACTACGAGCAGTACTTC. The chain links TRBV12-3 or TRBV12-4 to TRBJ2-7; D is tentatively TRBD1 or TRBD2 (5 bases each). The CDR3 runs 14 residues. Trimming stripped 3 bases from V and 3 bases from J, with 12 bases between.

The chain couples TRBV5-1 to TRBJ2-1; 8 bases align to TRBD2. V shed 3 bases and J 0 bases; nucleotides not matched to a gene: 11. The CDR3 runs 18 residues. The germline V gene has CDR1 SGHRS and CDR2 YFSETQ. The CDR3 DNA reads as TGCGCCAGCAGCTCCTCACCGTTAGCGGGGAGCTCCTACAATGAGCAGTTCTTC. This sequence encodes CASSSSPLAGSSYNEQFF.

The chain joins TRBV20-1 to TRBJ1-1, with D uncertain. Per germline, CDR1 DFQATT and CDR2 SNEGSKA (reference sequence). The V end was cut by 3 bases, the J end by 6 bases, with 20 bases between. CDR3 size: 15 residues. CDR3 sequence reads: CSASDDVGRLSEAFF. The CDR3 DNA follows: TGCAGTGCTAGCGACGACGTGGGTCGTCTCTCTGAAGCTTTCTTT.

V gene TRBV7-8 combines with J gene TRBJ2-3; 13 bases are a match to TRBD2. The CDR3 has 17 amino acids. CDR1 SGHVS and CDR2 FQNEAQ come from the germline V gene. V lost 5 bases, J lost 5 bases, and 10 bases stayed unmatched. In DNA, the CDR3 is TGTGCCAGCAGCCCGCGACTAGCGGGGGGCCTCTTAGATACGCAGTATTTT. Its translation is CASSPRLAGGLLDTQYF.

This chain joins TRBV3-1 and TRBJ2-1; the match to TRBD2 covers 9 bases. The CDR3 sequence is 15 residues long. The germline V gene has CDR1 LGHDT and CDR2 YNNKEL (reference sequence). V shed 2 bases and J 4 bases; nucleotides not matched to a gene: 3. In DNA, the CDR3 is TGTGCCAGCAGCCAACTAGCGGGGCCATACAATGAGCAGTTCTTC. It yields the protein CASSQLAGPYNEQFF.

The chain carries TRBV15 and TRBJ2-5, with 7 bases that match TRBD2. The trim removed 0 bases at V and 2 bases at J, leaving 6 bases unmatched. The CDR3 contains 16 residues. Germline V CDR1 and CDR2: LNHNV, YYDKDF (reference sequence). CDR3: CATSRDLASGQETQYF. The CDR3 bases are TGTGCCACCAGCAGAGATCTGGCTAGCGGACAAGAGACCCAGTACTTC.

V usage is TRBV6-2 or TRBV6-3 and J usage is TRBJ2-1, with TRBD2 identical over 14 bases. Per germline, CDR1 MNHEY and CDR2 SVGEGT. Trimming removed 6 bases from V and 0 bases from J; junction bases left unmatched: 7. The CDR3 runs 18 residues. CDR3 DNA: TGTGCCAGCAGCCTGACTAGCGGGGGGGAGAGCTCCTACAATGAGCAGTTCTTC. It yields the protein CASSLTSGGESSYNEQFF.

The chain has TRBV6-6 and TRBJ2-2; 7 bases fit TRBD2. From germline, CDR1 is MNHNY and CDR2 SVGAGI (reference sequence). Germline trimming cut 4 bases from V and 5 bases from J; bases unmatched to any gene: 7. CDR3 size: 15 residues. The CDR3 bases are TGTGCCAGCAGTTTACGCGGGGGATCGACCGGGGAGCTGTTTTTT. This encodes CASSLRGGSTGELFF.

This rearrangement joins TRBV6-6 to TRBJ2-3, with 14 nucleotides matching TRBD2. The CDR3 covers 16 residues. Germline V gene data show CDR1 as MNHNY and CDR2 as SVGAGI (reference sequence). V lost 6 bases, J lost 2 bases, and 4 bases stayed unmatched. The CDR3 nucleotides read TGTGCCAGCAGACGACTAGCGGGGGGGCACACAGATACGCAGTATTTT. Encoded protein: CASRRLAGGHTDTQYF.